The 10 T cell receptor beta chains below were found in one sample sequenced in a study of T-cell reconstitution after alpha-beta-depleted transplantation in children. Library preparation (for TCRbeta) was performed with unique molecular identifiers. TCRdb redid the calling of the PCR reads with MiXCR, one entry per CDR3 protein. The repertoire holds 6,500 or so distinct CDR3 sequences, with around 10% as singletons. The sequencing used PBMCs, mostly from graft donor cells, collected 180 days after TCRalphabeta/CD19-depleted stem cell transplant. The receptors were gathered from a child in the first two years of life who had a stem cell transplant for acute myeloid leukemia, so the T cells may come from the graft donor.

This chain links TRBV20-1 with TRBJ1-5; D possibly corresponds to TRBD1 (6 bases). The CDR3 length is 15 residues. V dropped 3 bases and J dropped 0 bases, with 12 bases sitting between them. The germline CDR1 and CDR2 sequences are DFQATT and SNEGSKA (reference sequence). The CDR3 reads CSASSYRDSNQPQHF. The DNA of the CDR3 is TGCAGTGCTAGCAGCTACAGGGATAGCAATCAGCCCCAGCATTTT.

By share, this clonotype counts as medium-sized. The V call is TRBV7-3, the J call TRBJ2-3, with D perhaps TRBD1 (5 bases). Per the germline V gene, CDR1 is SGHTA and CDR2 is FQGTGA. The V end was cut by 4 bases, the J end by 5 bases, with 13 bases between. The CDR3 spans 14 residues. The DNA of the CDR3 is TGTGCCAGCAGCTCAGGGCCCTCCGGAGATACGCAGTATTTT. This codes for CASSSGPSGDTQYF.

The table lists this clonotype with many counts. The rearrangement uses TRBV30 and TRBJ1-2; D is undetermined. The CDR3 is made up of 12 amino acids. Germline-derived CDR1 and CDR2 are GTSNPN and SVGIG (reference sequence). V dropped 2 bases and J dropped 2 bases, with 6 bases sitting between them. This chain's CDR3 is CAWSSENYGYTF. The CDR3 DNA sequence: TGTGCCTGGAGTTCGGAAAACTATGGCTACACCTTC.

Many counts were recorded for this clonotype. V usage is TRBV10-3 and J usage is TRBJ1-1, with 9 bases that match TRBD1. This CDR3 contains 14 residues. The V gene end was trimmed by 10 bases and the J gene end by 4 bases; junction bases not matched to a gene: 10. Looked up from germline, CDR1 is ENHRY and CDR2 is SYGVKD. In DNA, the CDR3 is TGTGCCACCGAGAAACAGGGGGCGGGCACTGAAGCTTTCTTT. Translated: CATEKQGAGTEAFF.

This clonotype occurred many times. The chain is built from TRBV7-2 and TRBJ1-5; D is unclear. The CDR3 runs to 12 residues. Germline V gene lookup returns CDR1 SGHTA and CDR2 FQGNSA. Trimming took off 2 bases at V and 6 bases at J, with 5 bases between the two ends. This CDR3 reads CASSLLSQPQHF. The CDR3 DNA follows: TGTGCCAGCAGCTTATTATCTCAGCCCCAGCATTTT.

This clonotype has ten or more counts. This chain uses TRBV7-2 with TRBJ2-7; D unresolved. This CDR3 has 15 residues. V lost 4 bases and J lost 0, with 13 bases in between. Germline CDR1 reads SGHTA; CDR2 reads FQGNSA. The CDR3 DNA reads as TGTGCCAGCAGCTCCCGGCTATCCAACTCCTACGAGCAGTACTTC. This translates into CASSSRLSNSYEQYF.

This clonotype came up many times. The CDR3 loop reads CASSFSSMNTGELFF. In DNA, the CDR3 is TGTGCCAGTAGTTTCTCTAGCATGAACACCGGGGAGCTGTTTTTT. The V and J genes are TRBV19 and TRBJ2-2; TRBD2 is a possible D gene (5 bases). CDR3 length: 15 residues. Trimming took 5 bases from V and 1 from J, leaving 11 bases between them. The V gene's germline CDR1 is LNHDA and CDR2 SQIVND (reference sequence).

There are many counts of this clonotype. The chain uses TRBV28 and TRBJ2-7; tentatively, D is TRBD2 (6 bases). CDR3 size: 15 residues. V was pared by 7 bases and J by 1 base, with 17 bases between. Germline V gives CDR1 MDHEN, CDR2 SYDVKM. CDR3 region: CASKLMGLTSYEQYF. CDR3 DNA: TGTGCCAGCAAGCTAATGGGACTCACGTCCTACGAGCAGTACTTC. Drawing the rest from reference TRBV28 and TRBJ2-7, the complete variable domain is DVKVTQSSRYLVKRTGEKVFLECVQDMDHENMFWYRQDPGLGLRLIYFSYDVKMKEKGDIPEGYSVSREKKERFSLILESASTNQTSMYLCASKLMGLTSYEQYFGPGTRLTVT.

This clonotype showed up many times. The chain employs TRBV25-1 and TRBJ2-1; 11 bases map to TRBD2. Germline assignment: CDR1 MGHDK and CDR2 SYGVNS. CDR3 length: 18 residues. V lost 1 base, J lost 0 bases, and 5 bases stayed unmatched. CDR3 loop: CASSESVLAGGSYNEQFF. The DNA for the CDR3 is TGTGCCAGCAGTGAATCGGTCCTAGCGGGGGGCTCCTACAATGAGCAGTTCTTC.

Points on this clonotype: A single base separates this from a much larger clone, so it may be a read error. The CDR3 ends on some other residue instead of the conserved phenylalanine or tryptophan, so this is likely a read error. The rearrangement uses TRBV19 and TRBJ1-5, with D tentatively TRBD1 (5 bases). The CDR3 totals 13 residues. The germline V and J ends were trimmed by 4 bases and 7 bases, with 11 bases remaining between them. Germline V lookup: CDR1 LNHDA, CDR2 SQIVND (reference sequence). The CDR3 DNA sequence: TGTGCCAGTAGTACGCAGGGCGGGCAGCCCCAGCATTAT. Its protein product is CASSTQGGQPQHY.